This T cell receptor beta chain was sequenced during a study of blood T cell repertoires in COVID-19. Clones were read by immunoSEQ multiplex PCR, and TCRdb kept only the in-frame ones, dropping some. This table holds fewer than 400,000 clones, around 90% found once. Material: peripheral blood. The TCR comes from a woman between 25 and 40 years old with COVID-19, enrolled during active disease.

The CDR3 DNA sequence: TGTGCCAGCAGCATCAAGGGCGGGAGTCAGCCCCAGCATTTT. Its protein product is CASSIKGGSQPQHF. The chain joins TRBV6-5 to TRBJ1-5; D not certain. This CDR3 has 14 amino acids. CDR1 is MNHEY, CDR2 SVGAGI, per germline. V lost 6 bases to trimming and J lost 6 bases, with 15 bases between them.